The 30 T cell receptor beta chains presented below share a single source sample, sequenced in a study of control samples from healthy donors and cancer patients (dated by TCRdb to 2018 to 2021). The library was prepared using the immunoSEQ multiplex PCR assay. TCRdb obtained this table from immuneACCESS and retained in-frame rearrangements with V and J assigned. These tables miss some clones; where compared with another copy, unresolved V genes account for less than half of the shortfall, and the remainder is unexplained. Here the sample has over 120,000 clones; more than 85% occur a single time. Approximately 3% of the sample rests with the top ten. Sequencing input: blood. The receptors derive from a man aged 30 to 39 in good health.

The chain has TRBV5-6 and TRBJ2-4; D is unresolved. The germline CDR1 and CDR2 sequences are SGHDT and YYEEEE. Trimming shortened V by 2 bases and J by 0 bases, and 6 bases separated the two germline ends. The CDR3 is made up of 14 amino acids. The CDR3 here is CASSFFLAKNIQYF. CDR3 DNA: TGTGCCAGCAGCTTTTTTCTAGCCAAAAACATTCAGTACTTC.

A single count supports this clone. This chain links TRBV30 with TRBJ1-4; possibly TRBD1 for D (6 bases). Trimming stripped 1 base from V and 8 bases from J, with 11 bases between. CDR1 and CDR2 from the germline V gene are GTSNPN and SVGIG (reference sequence). The CDR3 covers 13 residues. CDR3 sequence reads: CAWSARQAEKLFF. For the CDR3, the DNA is TGTGCCTGGAGTGCCCGACAGGCAGAAAAACTGTTTTTT.

The V and J genes are TRBV7-6 and TRBJ2-3; 11 bases are shared with TRBD1. The CDR3 consists of 15 residues. The V gene's germline CDR1 is SGHVS and CDR2 FNYEAQ. With V trimmed by 4 bases and J by 5 bases, 5 bases remained unmatched. CDR3 DNA: TGTGCCAGCAGCTCATCTGGGACAGGGGGAGATACGCAGTATTTT. Translation: CASSSSGTGGDTQYF.

The chain has TRBV12-5 and TRBJ2-1; the D gene could be TRBD1 or TRBD2 (5 bases each). The length of the CDR3 is 16 residues. Trimming cost V 7 bases and J 10 bases, with 26 bases left between them. CDR1 and CDR2 from the germline V gene are LGHNT and FRNRAP. The CDR3 region is CASVRAPGPIGLEQFF. DNA of the CDR3: TGTGCTAGTGTGCGTGCTCCGGGACCCATTGGGCTCGAGCAGTTCTTC. The complete variable domain, with remaining parts taken from reference TRBV12-5 and TRBJ2-1, reads DARVTQTPRHKVTEMGQEVTMRCQPILGHNTVFWYRQTMMQGLELLAYFRNRAPLDDSGMPKDRFSAEMPDATLATLKIQPSEPRDSAVYFCASVRAPGPIGLEQFFGPGTRLTVL.

The V and J genes are TRBV6-6 and TRBJ1-2; TRBD1 agrees at 7 bases. The V gene's germline CDR1 is MNHNY and CDR2 SVGAGI (reference sequence). This CDR3 is 15 amino acids long. Losses at the gene ends were 6 bases for V and 6 bases for J; bases not matched to a gene: 13. The chain's CDR3 is CASSPFQGDPDGYTF. Written as DNA, the CDR3 is TGTGCCAGCAGCCCTTTCCAGGGGGATCCGGATGGCTACACCTTC.

This clone was observed a few times. The chain employs TRBV21-1 and TRBJ2-7; the tabulated D call, TRBD1, remains unverified against the DNA. TRBV21-1 constitutes a pseudogene. This CDR3 contains 14 residues. In nucleotides, the CDR3 is TGTGCCAGCTTCCCCTCAAACAGGGAGACCGAGCAGTACTTC. Encoded protein: CASFPSNRETEQYF.

The chain has TRBV1 and TRBJ1-4; no check of the table's D call, TRBD1, against the DNA was made. TRBV1 is described as a pseudogene. The length of the CDR3 is 15 residues. The CDR3 loop reads CTSSPRDRWDEKLFF. The CDR3 coding sequence is TGCACCAGCAGCCCCCGGGACAGGTGGGATGAAAAACTGTTTTTT.

This chain links TRBV6-5 with TRBJ1-2, with D perhaps matching TRBD1 (5 bases). V was trimmed by 5 bases and J by 4 bases, leaving 8 bases between them. Germline CDR1 and CDR2: MNHEY and SVGAGI. This CDR3 spans 12 amino acids. CDR3 in DNA: TGTGCCAGCAGTCCGGGACTCTATGGCTACACCTTC. Protein sequence: CASSPGLYGYTF.

The chain joins TRBV5-1 to TRBJ2-3; 11 nucleotides agree with TRBD2. In germline, CDR1 is SGHRS, CDR2 YFSETQ. V lost 5 bases and J lost 5; bases outside the gene matches: 10. The CDR3 length is 16 residues. CDR3 in DNA: TGCGCCAGCAGGCGCAAACTAGCGGGGGCAGGAGATACGCAGTATTTT. Encoded protein: CASRRKLAGAGDTQYF. The full variable domain, completed using reference TRBV5-1 and TRBJ2-3, is KAGVTQTPRYLIKTRGQQVTLSCSPISGHRSVSWYQQTPGQGLQFLFEYFSETQRNKGNFPGRFSGRQFSNSRSEMNVSTLELGDSALYLCASRRKLAGAGDTQYFGPGTRLTVL.

The chain is built from TRBV19 and TRBJ1-6, with 7 bases that match TRBD1. Germline lookup yields CDR1 LNHDA and CDR2 SQIVND (reference sequence). Trimming removed 7 bases from V and 7 bases from J; junction bases left unmatched: 4. This CDR3 region has 13 residues. The CDR3 loop reads CASKAGGNSPLHF. In DNA, the CDR3 is TGTGCCAGTAAGGCAGGGGGGAATTCACCCCTCCACTTT.

J is TRBJ2-1 and V is TRBV9; no reliable D call. Between the trimmed V and J ends, which lost 0 bases and 7 bases, there was a span of 8 bases. The CDR3 runs to 13 residues. CDR1 is SGDLS and CDR2 is YYNGEE in the germline V gene. The CDR3 is CASSVVSRNEQFF. The CDR3 coding sequence is TGTGCCAGCAGCGTAGTTAGCAGGAATGAGCAGTTCTTC.

The CDR3 DNA is TGTGCCACCAGTGATTGGGACAGGGAAGGGGAGACCCAGTACTTC. Translating gives CATSDWDREGETQYF. The chain carries TRBV24-1 and TRBJ2-5, with 9 bases lining up with TRBD1. Germline loops: CDR1 KGHDR, CDR2 SFDVKD. The CDR3 covers 15 residues. After removal of 2 bases from V and 5 bases from J, the junction contained 5 bases not matched to a gene.

The V gene is TRBV29-1, the J gene TRBJ1-5; D ambiguous. The V gene lost 4 bases and the J gene lost 4 bases, with 11 bases spanning the gap. Germline V gene data show CDR1 as SQVTM and CDR2 as ANQGSEA. The CDR3 totals 13 residues. The CDR3 nucleotides read TGCAGCGTTGCAACAGCCCTTAATCAGCCCCAGCATTTT. Amino acid sequence: CSVATALNQPQHF.

This rearrangement joins TRBV6-5 to TRBJ1-2; 10 bases agree with TRBD1. Germline V lookup: CDR1 MNHEY, CDR2 SVGAGI. The J segment lost 4 bases and the V segment lost 6 bases, leaving 5 bases of the junction unmatched. This CDR3 has 14 residues. The CDR3 coding sequence is TGTGCCAGCAGGACAGGGGGCGTGATCTATGGCTACACCTTC. Residues: CASRTGGVIYGYTF.

This clone occurred once. The chain carries TRBV7-8 and TRBJ2-7; TRBD1 or TRBD2 may be the D gene (5 bases each). Trimming cost V 4 bases and J 0 bases, with 7 bases left between them. The V gene's germline CDR1 is SGHVS and CDR2 FQNEAQ. The CDR3 spans 13 residues. CDR3 in amino acids: CASSWDDSYEQYF. In DNA form, the CDR3 reads TGTGCCAGCAGCTGGGACGACTCCTACGAGCAGTACTTC.

The gene calls are TRBV6-4 and TRBJ2-1; possible D gene TRBD2, 5 bases. Germline V gene sequence: CDR1 MRHNA, CDR2 SNTAGT. The CDR3 has 15 amino acids. The germline V and J ends were trimmed by 4 bases and 5 bases, with 15 bases remaining between them. The CDR3 DNA reads as TGTGCCAGCAGTGTCCCAGACCGGGGTAACAATGAGCAGTTCTTC. Amino acids: CASSVPDRGNNEQFF.

The rearrangement joins TRBV28 to TRBJ1-2; D is perhaps TRBD1 (5 bases). CDR3 length: 16 residues. From germline, CDR1 is MDHEN and CDR2 SYDVKM. V lost 4 bases and J 4 bases, leaving 19 bases between the germline ends. CDR3 sequence: CASSYTPGPPPYGYTF. In nucleotides, the CDR3 is TGTGCCAGCAGTTACACACCGGGACCGCCTCCCTATGGCTACACCTTC.

This clone was recorded a few times. This rearrangement joins TRBV4-2 to TRBJ2-3; 9 bases match TRBD2. The V segment lost 4 bases and the J segment 4 bases; nucleotides outside the gene matches: 9. CDR3 size: 16 residues. Germline values: CDR1 LGHNA, CDR2 YNFKEQ. CDR3: CASSPEGAGGPDTQYF. In DNA, the CDR3 is TGTGCCAGCAGCCCCGAGGGAGCGGGGGGTCCAGATACGCAGTATTTT.

The chain employs TRBV18 and TRBJ2-6; D is ambiguous. Germline V gives CDR1 KGHSH, CDR2 LQKENI. This CDR3 has 15 amino acids. The ends were cut back, 2 bases at V and 2 bases at J, with 7 bases in the middle. CDR3 in amino acids: CASSPKGTGANVLTF. In DNA form, the CDR3 reads TGTGCCAGCTCACCAAAAGGAACTGGGGCCAACGTCCTGACTTTC. The complete variable domain, with remaining parts taken from reference TRBV18 and TRBJ2-6, reads NAGVMQNPRHLVRRRGQEARLRCSPMKGHSHVYWYRQLPEEGLKFMVYLQKENIIDESGMPKERFSAEFPKEGPSILRIQQVVRGDSAAYFCASSPKGTGANVLTFGAGSRLTVL.

The chain links TRBV5-8 to TRBJ2-7; D may be TRBD2 (6 bases). Trimming stripped 0 bases from V and 2 bases from J, with 9 bases between. Per the germline V gene, CDR1 is SGHTS and CDR2 is YDEGEE. This CDR3 is built from 14 residues. CDR3 bases: TGTGCCAGCAGCTTGGAGGAGGGGACCTACGAGCAGTACTTC. This translates into CASSLEEGTYEQYF.

The chain employs TRBV27 and TRBJ2-1; possibly TRBD1 for D (5 bases). Germline CDR1 MNHEY, CDR2 SMNVEV (reference sequence). V was clipped by 8 bases and J by 6 bases, with 17 bases between them. The CDR3 loop spans 14 amino acids. In nucleotides, the CDR3 is TGTGCCAGCGGCTATTACACAGGTTCCAATGAGCAGTTCTTC. Amino acid sequence: CASGYYTGSNEQFF.

This clone was seen just once. The V call is TRBV6-5, the J call TRBJ1-1, with D unresolved. Trimming took 7 bases from V and 1 from J, leaving 10 bases between them. CDR3 size: 13 residues. CDR1 is MNHEY, CDR2 SVGAGI, per germline. CDR3 nucleotides: TGTGCCAGCAACCCAGACGGGAACACTGAAGCTTTCTTT. It yields the protein CASNPDGNTEAFF.

This rearrangement joins TRBV5-1 to TRBJ2-7; 8 bases agree with TRBD1. The germline V gene has CDR1 SGHRS and CDR2 YFSETQ. Trimming took 7 bases from V and 0 from J; bases not matched to a gene: 6. The CDR3 is made up of 14 amino acids. The chain's CDR3 is CASGLQGGSYEQYF. As DNA, the CDR3 is TGCGCCAGCGGTCTACAGGGGGGCTCCTACGAGCAGTACTTC. Supplemented by reference TRBV5-1 and TRBJ2-7, the full variable domain reads KAGVTQTPRYLIKTRGQQVTLSCSPISGHRSVSWYQQTPGQGLQFLFEYFSETQRNKGNFPGRFSGRQFSNSRSEMNVSTLELGDSALYLCASGLQGGSYEQYFGPGTRLTVT.

The rearrangement links TRBV13 to TRBJ2-3; 10 bases agree with TRBD2. The V segment lost 5 bases and the J segment 2 bases; nucleotides outside the gene matches: 7. Germline CDR1 and CDR2: PRHDT and FYEKMQ (reference sequence). The length of the CDR3 is 16 residues. CDR3 residues: CASSPQTSGSTDTQYF. CDR3 nucleotide sequence: TGTGCCAGCAGCCCTCAGACTAGCGGGTCCACAGATACGCAGTATTTT.

V is TRBV2 and J is TRBJ1-6; D might be TRBD1 (5 bases). The CDR3 contains 14 residues. V lost 3 bases, J lost 8 bases, and 11 bases lay in between. Germline CDR1 SNHLY, CDR2 FYNNEI. The CDR3 DNA is TGTGCCAGCAGTGACGTCCGGGACTATTCACCCCTCCACTTT. Translation: CASSDVRDYSPLHF.

This clone was detected only once. This chain joins TRBV9 and TRBJ1-5, with no clear D. The CDR3 totals 15 residues. Germline V gene data show CDR1 as SGDLS and CDR2 as YYNGEE. Between the trimmed V and J ends, which lost 0 bases and 0 bases, there was a span of 7 bases. The CDR3: CASSVEGNSNQPQHF. The CDR3 region has the DNA TGTGCCAGCAGCGTAGAAGGGAATAGCAATCAGCCCCAGCATTTT.

The chain links TRBV5-5 to TRBJ1-5; D may be TRBD1 (5 bases). The V gene lost 4 bases and the J gene lost 0 bases, with 14 bases spanning the gap. Germline V gives CDR1 SGHKS, CDR2 YYEKEE (reference sequence). The CDR3 extends over 16 amino acids. The CDR3 loop is CASSPRGTDSNQPQHF. DNA of the CDR3: TGTGCCAGCAGCCCGCGCGGGACGGATAGCAATCAGCCCCAGCATTTT.

This clone was detected only once. The chain combines TRBV5-4 with TRBJ1-2; no definite D call. V was pared by 5 bases and J by 4 bases, with 12 bases between. The CDR3 is made up of 13 amino acids. Germline lookup yields CDR1 SGHNT and CDR2 YYREEE (reference sequence). DNA of the CDR3: TGTGCCAGCAGTTTTACCGGGTCCTATGGCTACACCTTC. Translating gives CASSFTGSYGYTF.

This chain uses TRBV2 with TRBJ2-7; TRBD2 is a possible D gene (5 bases). Trimming removed 1 base at V and 2 bases at J, with 15 bases between. The CDR3 consists of 16 residues. CDR1 and CDR2 from the germline V gene are SNHLY and FYNNEI. CDR3 region: CASSEEGSGLPYEQYF. CDR3 nucleotides: TGTGCCAGCAGTGAAGAAGGGAGCGGACTCCCCTACGAGCAGTACTTC. Full variable domain (remainder filled in from reference TRBV2 and TRBJ2-7): EPEVTQTPSHQVTQMGQEVILRCVPISNHLYFYWYRQILGQKVEFLVSFYNNEISEKSEIFDDQFSVERPDGSNFTLKIRSTKLEDSAMYFCASSEEGSGLPYEQYFGPGTRLTVT.

This clone has just one count. DNA of the CDR3: TGTGCCAGCAGTGAACTGGAGGGACTAGCGGTGTACAATGAGCAGTTCTTC. Protein: CASSELEGLAVYNEQFF. V is TRBV6-1 and J is TRBJ2-1; 11 bases map to TRBD2. The CDR3 is 17 residues long. CDR1 and CDR2 from the germline V gene are MNHNS and SASEGT. Trimming removed 2 bases from V and 4 bases from J; junction bases left unmatched: 7.